The clone carrying this T cell receptor (beta chain) was recorded a few times. Its antigen is undetermined. PCR amplification relied on 60 Vbeta primers (plus 13 Jbeta primers). Clones were read by immunoSEQ multiplex PCR, and TCRdb kept only the in-frame ones, dropping some. The sample has approximately 120,000 clones, approximately 71% seen once. These data belong to a study of cytomegalovirus exposure and HLA in healthy donors. Findings of the study overall: Most TCR beta V segments were productive about 87% or about 30% of the time in an earlier analysis. It was assumed in the presence/absence analyses that sequencing depth was roughly uniform across donors. A later analysis revealed that TCR association rates differed between HLA loci, peaking at DRB1 and bottoming out at HLA-C. In a later analysis, a missense DCLRE1C variant was linked to TCR beta V- and J-gene trimming.

V was trimmed by 4 bases and J by 6 bases, leaving 10 bases between them. The CDR3 covers 13 residues. CDR1 and CDR2 (germline): MDHEN, SYDVKM. The clonotype was recovered from a woman aged 50 to 60 in good health and CMV-seronegative. The sample was PBMCs. The chain carries TRBV28 and TRBJ1-5, with D tentatively TRBD1 (5 bases). The CDR3 loop reads CASSSHQGQPQHF. CDR3 DNA sequence: TGTGCCAGCAGTTCACACCAGGGTCAGCCCCAGCATTTT.